This T cell receptor (beta chain) was retrieved from a study of shared clonotypes between healthy human individuals. Study-level points and caveats: Generally, naive subsets came out with larger estimated richness than memory subsets. The small donor group covered limited genetic and exposure diversity.

Points on this clone: Antigen specificity is unknown.

The CDR3 length is 12 residues. Trimming took off 6 bases at V and 5 bases at J, with 10 bases between the two ends. CDR1 MDHEN and CDR2 SYDVKM come from the germline V gene. Profiling relied on immunoSEQ multiplex PCR, and the TCRdb table lists in-frame clones only, not all of them. The sample has about 2.3 million clones; about 90% are singletons. The specimen was naive CD4+ T cells from PBMCs. Subset of the sample: CD45RA+ positively selected. The source is a young man in good health. Some clones in this sample may be carry-over from other donors' samples. The chain links TRBV28 to TRBJ1-2, with D unclear. The CDR3 sequence: CASREARYGYTF. In DNA, the CDR3 is TGTGCCAGCAGGGAGGCAAGATATGGCTACACCTTC.